The rows below give T cell receptor beta chains drawn from one sample of a study of cytomegalovirus exposure and HLA in healthy donors. The repertoire was sequenced with immunoSEQ multiplex PCR; TCRdb's copy has only in-frame clones and lacks some. Among about 140,000 clones listed, more than 70% were seen once. The sample taken for sequencing was PBMCs. The receptors originated from a woman in her 50s in good health and CMV-seronegative. Each CDR3 is given with its conserved first and last residue. The D gene is left open where the match is weak. The size of a clone is reported for some rows only, either as once, few or many, or as a class for expanded clones.

D gene | J gene | clone size | V gene | CDR3 protein | CDR3 DNA
NA | TRBJ2-7 | NA | TRBV5-6 | CASSLDLQAYEQYF | TGTGCCAGCAGCTTGGATCTACAGGCCTACGAGCAGTACTTC
NA | TRBJ1-2 | NA | TRBV7-2 | CASSLDSRTSLEDGYTF | TGTGCCAGCAGCTTAGATTCCAGGACTTCCCTCGAAGATGGCTACACCTTC
NA | TRBJ1-1 | NA | TRBV29-1 | CSVEQRQIIEAFF | TGCAGCGTTGAGCAAAGACAGATCATTGAAGCTTTCTTT
TRBD1 | TRBJ1-2 | few | TRBV10-3 | CASRVGQVGFYGYTF | TGTGCCAGCAGGGTAGGACAGGTAGGATTCTATGGCTACACCTTC
TRBD1 | TRBJ2-2 | NA | TRBV23-1 | CASSPSGGGTGLTGELFF | TGCGCCAGCAGTCCATCGGGAGGAGGGACAGGGCTCACCGGGGAGCTGTTTTTT
NA | TRBJ1-5 | NA | TRBV6-1 | CASSPRVSSNQPQHF | TGTGCCAGCAGTCCCAGGGTGTCGAGCAATCAGCCCCAGCATTTT
TRBD1 | TRBJ1-3 | once | TRBV7-9 | CASSRQGASGNTIYF | TGTGCCAGCAGCCGACAGGGCGCCTCTGGAAACACCATATATTTT
NA | TRBJ2-7 | NA | TRBV5-4 | CASSLDRNYEQYF | TGTGCCAGCAGCTTAGACAGAAACTACGAGCAGTACTTC
TRBD2 | TRBJ2-7 | few | TRBV7-2 | CASSLGGGRSYEQYF | TGTGCCAGCAGCTTAGGCGGGGGGCGGTCCTACGAGCAGTACTTC
TRBD2 | TRBJ2-1 | NA | TRBV30 | CAWSVKRGASYNEQFF | TGTGCCTGGAGTGTCAAGCGGGGGGCCTCCTACAATGAGCAGTTCTTC
NA | TRBJ1-2 | NA | TRBV29-1 | CSVLGPRGGDYGYTF | TGCAGCGTTCTCGGGCCCAGGGGCGGTGACTATGGCTACACCTTC
NA | TRBJ2-1 | NA | TRBV19 | CASSIGDRYNNEQFF | TGTGCCAGTAGTATTGGAGACAGGTATAACAATGAGCAGTTCTTC
NA | TRBJ2-7 | NA | TRBV2 | CASSESAGASYEQYF | TGTGCCAGCAGTGAATCGGCGGGGGCCTCCTACGAGCAGTACTTC
TRBD1 | TRBJ1-1 | NA | TRBV5-1 | CASSPTGVSEAFF | TGCGCCAGCAGCCCAACAGGGGTGAGTGAAGCTTTCTTT
NA | TRBJ2-7 | NA | TRBV2 | CASRGGEDEQYF | TGTGCCAGCAGGGGGGGAGAGGACGAGCAGTACTTC
NA | TRBJ1-4 | NA | TRBV7-8 | CASSFGQNNEKLFF | TGTGCCAGCAGCTTTGGTCAGAACAATGAAAAACTGTTTTTT
TRBD1 | TRBJ2-3 | NA | TRBV27 | CASSLYRGQTDTQYF | TGTGCCAGCAGTCTATACAGGGGGCAGACAGATACGCAGTATTTT
TRBD1 | TRBJ2-5 | NA | TRBV14 | CASSQPVQGARRETQYF | TGTGCCAGCAGCCAACCTGTACAGGGGGCGCGGCGAGAGACCCAGTACTTC
TRBD1 | TRBJ1-2 | NA | TRBV2 | CARGGRGPYGYTF | TGTGCCAGGGGGGGAAGGGGGCCCTATGGCTACACCTTC
TRBD2 | TRBJ2-7 | NA | TRBV7-2 | CASSLQPSGSTYEQYF | TGTGCCAGCAGCTTACAACCTAGCGGGAGTACCTACGAGCAGTACTTC
TRBD2 | TRBJ2-1 | NA | TRBV19 | CASSLGTNNEQFF | TGTGCCAGTAGTCTCGGGACTAACAATGAGCAGTTCTTC
TRBD1 | TRBJ1-5 | NA | TRBV7-6 | CASSQDRGQQPQHF | TGTGCCAGCAGCCAAGACAGGGGGCAACAGCCCCAGCATTTT
TRBD1 | TRBJ2-2 | NA | TRBV10-2 | CASSGRTGGNGELFF | TGCGCCAGCAGTGGACGGACAGGGGGTAACGGGGAGCTGTTTTTT
TRBD1 | TRBJ1-2 | NA | TRBV30 | CAWMGIKNRGTSNYGYTF | TGTGCCTGGATGGGGATAAAGAACAGGGGCACCTCTAACTATGGCTACACCTTC
NA | TRBJ1-5 | NA | TRBV29-1 | CSVEDEIRRTNQPQHF | TGCAGCGTTGAAGATGAGATTCGGAGGACCAATCAGCCCCAGCATTTT
NA | TRBJ2-3 | NA | TRBV25-1 | CASSERDITTTDTQYF | TGTGCCAGCAGTGAACGGGACATTACAACTACAGATACGCAGTATTTT